These 14 T cell receptor beta chains came from one sample sequenced in a study of control samples from healthy donors and cancer patients. The repertoire was sequenced with immunoSEQ multiplex PCR; TCRdb's copy has only in-frame clones and lacks some. This sample has about 180,000 clones, with roughly nine tenths found just once. Sequenced material: blood. All receptors derive from a man younger than 45 in good health.

V and J are TRBV2 and TRBJ2-3; 7 bases line up with TRBD2. From germline, CDR1 is SNHLY and CDR2 FYNNEI. CDR3 length: 14 residues. V gave up 4 bases and J gave up 3 bases; unmatched junction bases: 4. In nucleotides, the CDR3 is TGTGCCAGCAGTGTTATGCGGGAGACAGATACGCAGTATTTT. Protein: CASSVMRETDTQYF.

This clone was recorded many times. This chain links TRBV4-2 with TRBJ1-1; 11 nucleotides match TRBD1. In germline, CDR1 is LGHNA, CDR2 YNFKEQ. V lost 0 bases, J lost 3 bases, and 3 bases stayed unmatched. This CDR3 is 16 amino acids long. This CDR3 reads CASSQDPGQGDTEAFF. CDR3 in DNA: TGTGCCAGCAGCCAAGATCCGGGACAGGGGGACACTGAAGCTTTCTTT.

DNA for the CDR3: TGTGCCAGCAGCCAGCCAGGGGGCTTAGGGCCTGAAGCTTTCTTT. This gives the protein CASSQPGGLGPEAFF. V gene TRBV3-1 (or the pseudogene TRBV3-2) combines with J gene TRBJ1-1, with 8 bases identical to TRBD1. Per the germline V gene, CDR1 is LGHDT and CDR2 is YNNKEL (reference sequence). This CDR3 has 15 amino acids. Losses at the gene ends were 3 bases for V and 6 bases for J; bases not matched to a gene: 9.

The chain employs TRBV10-3 and TRBJ1-5; 7 bases are shared with TRBD1. Germline loops: CDR1 ENHRY, CDR2 SYGVKD. The CDR3 contains 13 residues. J gave up 1 base and V 10 bases, and 4 bases lay outside the gene matches. CDR3 in DNA: TGTGCCACCCGAGGGGGCAGCAATCAGCCCCAGCATTTT. It yields the protein CATRGGSNQPQHF.

The chain recombines TRBV30 with TRBJ1-1; tentatively, D is TRBD1 (5 bases). Germline values: CDR1 GTSNPN, CDR2 SVGIG (reference sequence). V gave up 2 bases and J gave up 6 bases, with 16 bases separating them. This CDR3 contains 14 residues. This chain's CDR3 is CAWSTLQGGAEAFF. CDR3 sequence (DNA): TGTGCCTGGAGTACCCTCCAGGGAGGGGCTGAAGCTTTCTTT.

The chain combines TRBV30 with TRBJ2-7, with TRBD1 identical over 8 bases. Trimming at V came to 5 bases and at J to 3 bases, leaving 9 bases not matched to a gene. The CDR3 covers 14 residues. Germline values: CDR1 GTSNPN, CDR2 SVGIG (reference sequence). CDR3 DNA: TGTGCCTGGGACCCCGGGACAGGTAACTACGAGCAGTACTTC. It codes for CAWDPGTGNYEQYF.

For this clone: One end of the junction is discordant with germline, which a read error may explain. The V and J genes are TRBV6-5 and TRBJ1-2; tentative D call: TRBD1 (5 bases). Germline V CDR1 and CDR2: MNHEY, SVGAGI. The CDR3 loop spans 15 amino acids. The CDR3 bases are TGTGCCAGCAGTGACTCGGTGGGACTGGGATATGGCTACACCTTC. It yields the protein CASSDSVGLGYGYTF.

The chain uses TRBV13 and TRBJ2-3, with 7 positions matching TRBD2. Germline loops: CDR1 PRHDT, CDR2 FYEKMQ (reference sequence). The CDR3 runs 18 residues. Losses at the gene ends were 4 bases for V and 0 bases for J; bases not matched to a gene: 13. The CDR3 spells CASSSNAGVTPSTDTQYF. CDR3 nucleotides: TGTGCCAGCAGCTCGAATGCGGGGGTAACACCTAGCACAGATACGCAGTATTTT.

This rearrangement joins TRBV4-2 to TRBJ2-2; 8 bases line up with TRBD2. The V and J ends lost 3 bases and 6 bases, in that order; junction bases with no gene match: 12. The CDR3 runs to 17 residues. Germline loops: CDR1 LGHNA, CDR2 YNFKEQ. CDR3 sequence (DNA): TGTGCCAGCAGCCAGGCCGCGGGGACTAGTAAGTCCGGGGAGCTGTTTTTT. Translating it yields CASSQAAGTSKSGELFF.

The chain joins TRBV28 to TRBJ2-7, with D unresolved. From germline, CDR1 is MDHEN and CDR2 SYDVKM. The CDR3 covers 12 residues. V was shortened by 2 bases and J by 5 bases, with 7 bases between the two germline ends. The CDR3 DNA follows: TGTGCCAGCAGTTTAAGTTACAACGAGCAGTACTTC. It specifies CASSLSYNEQYF.

V and J are TRBV7-3 and TRBJ2-2; possibly TRBD1 or TRBD2 for D (6 bases each). The CDR3 covers 15 residues. Trimming left V 5 bases short and J 7 bases short, with 17 bases between. Germline CDR1 reads SGHTA; CDR2 reads FQGTGA. CDR3 region: CASSLRGPSGGELFF. As DNA, the CDR3 is TGTGCCAGCAGCCTCCGGGGGCCCTCGGGCGGGGAGCTGTTTTTT.

The J gene is TRBJ1-5, the V gene TRBV19; TRBD1 aligns across 7 bases. Germline CDR1 and CDR2: LNHDA and SQIVND (reference sequence). The CDR3 consists of 12 residues. V shed 11 bases, J shed 7 bases, and the junction held 8 bases outside the gene matches. CDR3 protein: CAGKTGSQPQHF. CDR3 DNA sequence: TGTGCCGGGAAGACAGGGAGCCAGCCCCAGCATTTT.

About this clone itself: Other DNA sequences in this specimen translate into the identical CDR3. V gene TRBV5-1 combines with J gene TRBJ1-1; 8 nucleotides agree with TRBD1. Germline-derived CDR1 and CDR2 are SGHRS and YFSETQ. The V segment lost 3 bases and the J segment 4 bases; nucleotides outside the gene matches: 2. This CDR3 region has 13 residues. The CDR3 protein is CASSSQGGTEAFF. DNA of the CDR3: TGCGCCAGCAGCTCACAGGGGGGCACTGAAGCTTTCTTT. Complete variable domain (other parts from reference TRBV5-1 and TRBJ1-1): KAGVTQTPRYLIKTRGQQVTLSCSPISGHRSVSWYQQTPGQGLQFLFEYFSETQRNKGNFPGRFSGRQFSNSRSEMNVSTLELGDSALYLCASSSQGGTEAFFGQGTRLTVV.

The chain recombines TRBV29-1 with TRBJ2-7; TRBD1 matches at 7 bases. The V and J ends lost 5 bases and 5 bases, in that order; junction bases with no gene match: 6. Germline assignment: CDR1 SQVTM and CDR2 ANQGSEA. This CDR3 is 12 amino acids long. The CDR3 spells CSVSGGSDEQYF. The CDR3 nucleotides are TGCAGCGTTTCAGGGGGATCTGACGAGCAGTACTTC.